The 27 T cell receptor beta chains below were found in one sample sequenced in a study of early T cells in non-severe SARS-CoV-2 infection. TCRdb reprocessed the 5' RACE reads with MiXCR, giving one entry per CDR3 protein. In the table there are about 60,000 distinct CDR3 sequences, about 19% of which are singletons. This material consisted of whole blood, taken at baseline. These receptors were obtained from an adult who was a healthcare worker with PCR-confirmed SARS-CoV-2 infection or an uninfected control (not recorded which).

This clonotype has a handful of counts. V usage is TRBV3-1 and J usage is TRBJ2-7, with 7 bases matching TRBD2. The junction had 7 bases not matched to a gene; V was cut back by 2 bases and J by 9 bases. CDR1 is LGHDT, CDR2 YNNKEL, per germline (reference sequence). CDR3 length: 13 residues. The chain's CDR3 is CASSQWEGRRQYF. DNA of the CDR3: TGTGCCAGCAGCCAATGGGAGGGTAGACGGCAGTACTTC.

The CDR3 region is CAIRGEGRGEQYF. The CDR3, as DNA: TGTGCCATCCGAGGGGAGGGTAGAGGCGAGCAGTACTTC. The chain links TRBV10-3 to TRBJ2-7, with TRBD2 identical over 7 bases. The V gene end was trimmed by 8 bases and the J gene end by 6 bases; junction bases not matched to a gene: 10. This CDR3 is built from 13 residues. CDR1 and CDR2 from the germline V gene are ENHRY and SYGVKD.

The sample holds many counts of this clonotype. This sequence joins TRBV13 and TRBJ2-7, with D perhaps matching TRBD1 (6 bases). The CDR3 spans 11 residues. The V end lost 6 bases, the J end lost 4 bases, and 7 bases lay between the germline ends. Germline V gives CDR1 PRHDT, CDR2 FYEKMQ (reference sequence). CDR3 loop: CASSQGYEQYF. CDR3 in DNA: TGTGCCAGCAGTCAGGGGTACGAGCAGTACTTC.

The genes are TRBV29-1 and TRBJ1-5; a possible D gene is TRBD1 (6 bases). Trimming removed 4 bases at V and 4 bases at J, with 11 bases between. Per germline, CDR1 SQVTM and CDR2 ANQGSEA. CDR3 size: 13 residues. The CDR3 bases are TGCAGCGTTGCAGAGGGGGTAAATCAGCCCCAGCATTTT. Amino acid sequence: CSVAEGVNQPQHF. Complete variable domain (other parts from reference TRBV29-1 and TRBJ1-5): SAVISQKPSRDICQRGTSLTIQCQVDSQVTMMFWYRQQPGQSLTLIATANQGSEATYESGFVIDKFPISRPNLTFSTLTVSNMSPEDSSIYLCSVAEGVNQPQHFGDGTRLSIL.

The chain links TRBV2 to TRBJ2-1, with D possibly called TRBD1 or TRBD2 (5 bases each). This CDR3 comprises 15 residues. Germline assignment: CDR1 SNHLY and CDR2 FYNNEI. V shed 5 bases and J shed 0 bases, with 11 bases lying between them. CDR3 protein: CASSLPGSSYNEQFF. CDR3 nucleotides: TGTGCCAGCAGTCTTCCAGGGAGCTCCTACAATGAGCAGTTCTTC. Filled out from reference TRBV2 and TRBJ2-1, the complete variable domain reads EPEVTQTPSHQVTQMGQEVILRCVPISNHLYFYWYRQILGQKVEFLVSFYNNEISEKSEIFDDQFSVERPDGSNFTLKIRSTKLEDSAMYFCASSLPGSSYNEQFFGPGTRLTVL.

This chain joins TRBV10-3 and TRBJ2-6, with D perhaps TRBD1 (6 bases). Germline-derived CDR1 and CDR2 are ENHRY and SYGVKD. The CDR3 covers 16 residues. Trimming stripped 4 bases from V and 3 bases from J, with 13 bases between. CDR3 nucleotide sequence: TGTGCCATCAGTGTGCCAGGGGCTCGTGGGGCCAACGTCCTGACTTTC. This translates into CAISVPGARGANVLTF.

V usage is TRBV10-3 and J usage is TRBJ1-6, with TRBD1 matching over 7 bases. Per germline, CDR1 ENHRY and CDR2 SYGVKD. After removal of 2 bases from V and 7 bases from J, the junction contained 8 bases not matched to a gene. This CDR3 comprises 16 residues. The CDR3 DNA reads as TGTGCCATCAGTGAGCCCCCGGGACAGTCCAATTCACCCCTCCACTTT. Translated, it gives CAISEPPGQSNSPLHF.

The chain joins TRBV12-3 or TRBV12-4 to TRBJ1-1; D is ambiguous. Trimming left V 5 bases short and J 5 bases short, with 12 bases between. This CDR3 contains 13 residues. The CDR3 DNA reads TGTGCCAGCAGTGGAGGGAGAAGGACTGAAGCTTTCTTT. This sequence encodes CASSGGRRTEAFF.

This chain joins TRBV20-1 and TRBJ1-2; D perhaps matches TRBD1 (6 bases). Germline CDR1 DFQATT, CDR2 SNEGSKA (reference sequence). V shed 5 bases and J shed 0 bases, with 13 bases lying between them. The CDR3 runs to 14 residues. The CDR3 nucleotides read TGCAGTGCTCCTAGGACAGATGCTAACTATGGCTACACCTTC. Its translation is CSAPRTDANYGYTF.

Details on this clonotype: A read error may be the cause here, since a much bigger clone is one base away. The chain recombines TRBV20-1 with TRBJ2-3; TRBD2 matches 9 bases. V gave up 6 bases and J gave up 2 bases; unmatched junction bases: 9. Germline V lookup: CDR1 DFQATT, CDR2 SNEGSKA (reference sequence). This CDR3 is built from 15 residues. The DNA of the CDR3 is TGCAGTGCCGACGGTAGCGGGGGTGACACAGATACGCAGTATTTT. The encoded protein is CSADGSGGDTDTQYF.

The gene calls are TRBV7-6 and TRBJ2-5; D is uncertain. V was pared by 2 bases and J by 4 bases, with 14 bases between. Germline-derived CDR1 and CDR2 are SGHVS and FNYEAQ. CDR3 length equals 15 residues. The CDR3 region has the DNA TGTGCCAGCAGCTTAACCTTCTTGGCGCCAGAGACCCAGTACTTC. The encoded protein is CASSLTFLAPETQYF.

In this sample, this clonotype turned up a few times. The chain carries TRBV2 and TRBJ1-5; TRBD1 aligns across 9 bases. Losses at the gene ends were 1 base for V and 6 bases for J; bases not matched to a gene: 7. The CDR3 sequence is 16 residues long. Per germline, CDR1 SNHLY and CDR2 FYNNEI. In nucleotides, the CDR3 is TGTGCCAGCAGTGAAGGAGGGACAGGGACCGGTCAGCCCCAGCATTTT. Its protein product is CASSEGGTGTGQPQHF.

In this sample, this clonotype turned up a few times. The chain combines TRBV5-4 with TRBJ2-1; 9 nucleotides match TRBD2. Trimming took 4 bases from V and 7 from J; bases not matched to a gene: 9. The CDR3 extends over 15 amino acids. Germline V gene data show CDR1 as SGHNT and CDR2 as YYREEE (reference sequence). Here the CDR3 reads CASSPGERGVNEQFF. CDR3 DNA sequence: TGTGCCAGCAGCCCTGGGGAGCGGGGGGTTAATGAGCAGTTCTTC. The full variable domain, in which reference TRBV5-4 and TRBJ2-1 provide the parts outside the CDR3, is ETGVTQSPTHLIKTRGQQVTLRCSSQSGHNTVSWYQQALGQGPQFIFQYYREEENGRGNFPPRFSGLQFPNYSSELNVNALELDDSALYLCASSPGERGVNEQFFGPGTRLTVL.

The chain recombines TRBV7-9 with TRBJ1-2; possible D gene TRBD1, 6 bases. The germline V gene has CDR1 SEHNR and CDR2 FQNEAQ (reference sequence). Trimming stripped 2 bases from V and 8 bases from J, with 15 bases between. CDR3 length equals 14 residues. CDR3 coding DNA: TGTGCCAGCAGCTTATCAGGGGACACAGGAGGCTACACCTTC. Translated, it gives CASSLSGDTGGYTF.

The chain uses TRBV7-6 and TRBJ2-1; 9 bases map to TRBD2. J was trimmed by 8 bases and V by 5 bases; bases with no gene match: 16. The CDR3 length is 17 residues. The germline V gene has CDR1 SGHVS and CDR2 FNYEAQ. The DNA for the CDR3 is TGTGCCAGCAGCCTCCCAAGGGGGCAAGCGGGGGGACATGAGCAGTTCTTC. Translated: CASSLPRGQAGGHEQFF.

This chain connects TRBV4-1 to TRBJ2-1; 10 bases fit TRBD2. The V segment lost 3 bases and the J segment 5 bases; nucleotides outside the gene matches: 4. The germline gives CDR1 MGHRA, CDR2 YSYEKL. The CDR3 totals 15 residues. The CDR3 reads CASSQLAGGHNEQFF. For the CDR3, the DNA is TGCGCCAGCAGCCAGTTAGCGGGGGGCCACAATGAGCAGTTCTTC.

This clonotype was detected only a few times. This chain links TRBV29-1 with TRBJ1-1; weak D call: TRBD1 (5 bases). The germline gives CDR1 SQVTM, CDR2 ANQGSEA. V was shortened by 6 bases and J by 3 bases, with 14 bases between the two germline ends. The CDR3 loop spans 13 amino acids. CDR3 sequence (DNA): TGCAGCGTGGGGCAAAGAGTGGACACTGAAGCTTTCTTT. Translated: CSVGQRVDTEAFF.

The chain carries TRBV5-1 and TRBJ2-2, with 8 nucleotides matching TRBD1. Germline-derived CDR1 and CDR2 are SGHRS and YFSETQ. Germline trimming cut 4 bases from V and 6 bases from J; bases unmatched to any gene: 11. The CDR3 extends over 16 amino acids. CDR3 in DNA: TGCGCCAGCAGCAGAGACAGGGGAGTAGGCTCCGGGGAGCTGTTTTTT. The encoded protein is CASSRDRGVGSGELFF. Filled out from reference TRBV5-1 and TRBJ2-2, the complete variable domain reads KAGVTQTPRYLIKTRGQQVTLSCSPISGHRSVSWYQQTPGQGLQFLFEYFSETQRNKGNFPGRFSGRQFSNSRSEMNVSTLELGDSALYLCASSRDRGVGSGELFFGEGSRLTVL.

The V gene is TRBV11-2, the J gene TRBJ2-3; no firm D call. Germline V lookup: CDR1 SGHAT, CDR2 FQNNGV. V was trimmed by 0 bases and J by 4 bases, leaving 8 bases between them. The CDR3 covers 14 residues. In DNA form, the CDR3 reads TGTGCCAGCAGCTTAGATCCTCGGGCAGATACGCAGTATTTT. Amino acids: CASSLDPRADTQYF.

This clonotype has a handful of counts. This chain joins TRBV9 and TRBJ1-2, with D hard to call. Germline V gene lookup returns CDR1 SGDLS and CDR2 YYNGEE. This CDR3 is 14 amino acids long. V was pared by 0 bases and J by 3 bases, with 9 bases between. CDR3 DNA: TGTGCCAGCAGCGTAGGACGCGGGGACTATGGCTACACCTTC. Encoded protein: CASSVGRGDYGYTF.

The genes are TRBV20-1 and TRBJ2-3, with 7 bases lining up with TRBD1. The trim removed 2 bases at V and 7 bases at J, leaving 12 bases unmatched. The CDR3 runs 15 residues. CDR1 is DFQATT, CDR2 SNEGSKA, per germline (reference sequence). CDR3 nucleotides: TGCAGTGCTAGAAGGATGGGGACAGACACTTATACGCAGTATTTT. Residues: CSARRMGTDTYTQYF.

This clonotype has only a few counts. The V call is TRBV5-4, the J call TRBJ2-3; D perhaps matches TRBD2 (7 bases). Germline CDR1 SGHNT, CDR2 YYREEE (reference sequence). The germline V and J ends were trimmed by 1 base and 4 bases, with 22 bases remaining between them. This CDR3 has 18 amino acids. The CDR3: CASSLLVLQGRGADTQYF. CDR3 nucleotides: TGTGCCAGCAGCTTGTTGGTGCTGCAGGGGAGGGGCGCAGATACGCAGTATTTT.

The chain links TRBV6-1 to TRBJ1-1, with TRBD1 identical over 7 bases. The CDR3 totals 11 residues. The V gene's germline CDR1 is MNHNS and CDR2 SASEGT. V lost 3 bases, J lost 11 bases, and 3 bases stayed unmatched. This CDR3 is CASSDEGAAFF. In nucleotides, the CDR3 is TGTGCCAGCAGTGACGAGGGGGCGGCTTTCTTT.

This clonotype turned up a few times. The gene calls are TRBV3-1 and TRBJ1-1; unclear D gene. V lost 6 bases, J lost 4 bases, and 12 bases lay in between. The CDR3 covers 13 residues. Germline-derived CDR1 and CDR2 are LGHDT and YNNKEL (reference sequence). The CDR3 nucleotides are TGTGCCAGCAGTCGGATTGAGGGCACTGAAGCTTTCTTT. It specifies CASSRIEGTEAFF.

This clonotype was counted a few times. The chain joins TRBV10-3 to TRBJ2-7, with TRBD1 matching 7 bases. The germline V gene has CDR1 ENHRY and CDR2 SYGVKD. The CDR3 has 12 residues. The V gene end was trimmed by 4 bases and the J gene end by 5 bases; junction bases not matched to a gene: 2. This CDR3 reads CAISGQGDEQYF. The CDR3 DNA is TGTGCCATCAGTGGACAGGGTGACGAGCAGTACTTC.

This rearrangement joins TRBV18 to TRBJ2-3; TRBD2 agrees at 9 bases. V lost 3 bases and J lost 4; bases outside the gene matches: 11. Per the germline V gene, CDR1 is KGHSH and CDR2 is LQKENI. This CDR3 is built from 17 residues. DNA of the CDR3: TGTGCCAGCTCACCCTTGCCGCGGCGGGGGGGCCCAGATACGCAGTATTTT. It translates to CASSPLPRRGGPDTQYF. Full variable domain (outside the CDR3, taken from reference TRBV18 and TRBJ2-3): NAGVMQNPRHLVRRRGQEARLRCSPMKGHSHVYWYRQLPEEGLKFMVYLQKENIIDESGMPKERFSAEFPKEGPSILRIQQVVRGDSAAYFCASSPLPRRGGPDTQYFGPGTRLTVL.

The V gene is TRBV20-1, the J gene TRBJ1-3; 7 bases agree with TRBD1. Germline lookup yields CDR1 DFQATT and CDR2 SNEGSKA (reference sequence). Trimming took 5 bases from V and 1 from J; bases not matched to a gene: 2. The length of the CDR3 is 13 residues. In DNA form, the CDR3 reads TGCAGTGCTGAGGACAGGTCTGGAAACACCATATATTTT. Protein product: CSAEDRSGNTIYF.